This is a list of T cell receptor beta chains from one sample in a study of blood T cell repertoires in COVID-19. Only in-frame clones appear in the TCRdb table, and some are missing; sequencing was by immunoSEQ multiplex PCR. The sample has about 320,000 clones, roughly 88% seen once; the top ten hold about 4.7%. The sequenced sample was PBMCs or T cells enriched from blood (not recorded which). The receptors come from a man aged 25-45 years who had recovered from COVID-19. The CDR3 runs from the conserved cysteine through the conserved F or W. Each record gives: clone size, J gene, D gene, CDR3 length, V gene, CDR3 protein, CDR3 DNA. A D gene is named only where the DNA matches it firmly. Clone sizes are given selectively: once, few, many, or a class where the clone is expanded.

clone size: NA; J gene: TRBJ2-7; D gene: TRBD1; CDR3 length: 15; V gene: TRBV5-1; CDR3 protein: CASKPGQGPSYEQYF; CDR3 DNA: TGCGCCAGCAAACCGGGACAGGGTCCCTCCTACGAGCAGTACTTC
clone size: NA; J gene: TRBJ2-4; D gene: NA; CDR3 length: 16; V gene: TRBV5-4; CDR3 protein: CASSLHEGPGRVGEYF; CDR3 DNA: TGTGCCAGCAGCCTACACGAGGGCCCGGGTCGTGTTGGGGAGTACTTC
clone size: NA; J gene: TRBJ2-1; D gene: NA; CDR3 length: 14; V gene: TRBV10-3; CDR3 protein: CAISLGASNNEQFF; CDR3 DNA: TGTGCCATCAGTTTGGGAGCCAGTAACAATGAGCAGTTCTTC
clone size: NA; J gene: TRBJ2-2; D gene: TRBD2; CDR3 length: 19; V gene: TRBV2; CDR3 protein: CASRSGTSGPTPNTGELFF; CDR3 DNA: TGTGCCAGCCGAAGTGGGACTAGCGGGCCAACCCCGAACACCGGGGAGCTGTTTTTT
clone size: NA; J gene: TRBJ2-7; D gene: TRBD1; CDR3 length: 15; V gene: TRBV23-1; CDR3 protein: CASGPGTAEPYEQYF; CDR3 DNA: TGCGCCAGCGGGCCCGGGACAGCCGAACCCTACGAGCAGTACTTC
clone size: NA; J gene: TRBJ2-7; D gene: TRBD2; CDR3 length: 13; V gene: TRBV7-9; CDR3 protein: CASSFTSAYEQYF; CDR3 DNA: TGTGCCAGCAGCTTCACTAGCGCCTACGAGCAGTACTTC
clone size: NA; J gene: TRBJ2-1; D gene: TRBD2; CDR3 length: 21; V gene: TRBV3-1/TRBV3-2; CDR3 protein: CASSQREKRGRPTLFYNEQFF; CDR3 DNA: TGTGCCAGCAGCCAAAGAGAAAAGCGGGGGAGACCCACCCTATTCTACAATGAGCAGTTCTTC
clone size: NA; J gene: TRBJ2-2; D gene: TRBD1; CDR3 length: 14; V gene: TRBV7-8; CDR3 protein: CASSIYRGIGELFF; CDR3 DNA: TGTGCCAGCAGCATATACAGGGGTATCGGGGAGCTGTTTTTT
clone size: once; J gene: TRBJ2-1; D gene: NA; CDR3 length: 11; V gene: TRBV19; CDR3 protein: CASSQNNEQFF; CDR3 DNA: TGTGCCAGTAGCCAAAACAATGAGCAGTTCTTC
clone size: few; J gene: TRBJ2-1; D gene: NA; CDR3 length: 14; V gene: TRBV5-1; CDR3 protein: CASSEGRLGGEQFF; CDR3 DNA: TGCGCCAGCAGCGAGGGACGCCTAGGGGGTGAGCAGTTCTTC
clone size: NA; J gene: TRBJ1-4; D gene: NA; CDR3 length: 16; V gene: TRBV7-9; CDR3 protein: CASSLWSGGSNEKLFF; CDR3 DNA: TGTGCCAGCAGCTTATGGTCCGGGGGTAGTAATGAAAAACTGTTTTTT
clone size: NA; J gene: TRBJ1-4; D gene: TRBD1; CDR3 length: 15; V gene: TRBV5-4; CDR3 protein: CASSTKGQFNEKLFF; CDR3 DNA: TGTGCCAGCAGCACCAAGGGACAGTTTAATGAAAAACTGTTTTTT
clone size: NA; J gene: TRBJ1-5; D gene: TRBD1; CDR3 length: 14; V gene: TRBV30; CDR3 protein: CAWSRQGWDQPQHF; CDR3 DNA: TGTGCCTGGAGTCGACAGGGTTGGGATCAGCCCCAGCATTTT
clone size: NA; J gene: TRBJ2-7; D gene: TRBD2; CDR3 length: 14; V gene: TRBV10-1; CDR3 protein: CASSDLAGGYEQYF; CDR3 DNA: TGCGCCAGCAGTGACCTAGCGGGGGGCTACGAGCAGTACTTC
clone size: NA; J gene: TRBJ1-2; D gene: NA; CDR3 length: 12; V gene: TRBV7-9; CDR3 protein: CASSLESFGYTF; CDR3 DNA: TGTGCCAGCAGCCTCGAGTCTTTCGGCTACACCTTC
clone size: NA; J gene: TRBJ1-6; D gene: TRBD1; CDR3 length: 16; V gene: TRBV4-1; CDR3 protein: CASSQDSGTANSPLHF; CDR3 DNA: TGCGCCAGCAGCCAAGATTCCGGGACAGCTAATTCACCCCTCCACTTT
clone size: once; J gene: TRBJ2-4; D gene: NA; CDR3 length: 14; V gene: TRBV5-5; CDR3 protein: CASSRGESQNIQYF; CDR3 DNA: TGTGCCAGCAGCCGCGGGGAGTCACAAAACATTCAGTACTTC
clone size: NA; J gene: TRBJ2-1; D gene: TRBD2; CDR3 length: 15; V gene: TRBV19; CDR3 protein: CASSLSGGAYNEQFF; CDR3 DNA: TGTGCCAGTAGTTTGAGCGGGGGGGCTTACAATGAGCAGTTCTTC
clone size: NA; J gene: TRBJ2-7; D gene: TRBD1; CDR3 length: 18; V gene: TRBV5-8; CDR3 protein: CASSLETGFGVRYYEQYF; CDR3 DNA: TGTGCCAGCAGCTTGGAGACAGGGTTTGGGGTTCGGTACTACGAGCAGTACTTC
clone size: NA; J gene: TRBJ1-4; D gene: NA; CDR3 length: 16; V gene: TRBV5-8; CDR3 protein: CASSPPRGGANEKLFF; CDR3 DNA: TGTGCCAGCAGCCCACCGAGGGGGGGGGCTAATGAAAAACTGTTTTTT
clone size: NA; J gene: TRBJ2-1; D gene: NA; CDR3 length: 19; V gene: TRBV11-2; CDR3 protein: CASSLAGGLALSSYNEQFF; CDR3 DNA: TGTGCCAGCAGCTTAGCAGGGGGGCTAGCTCTAAGCTCCTACAATGAGCAGTTCTTC
clone size: NA; J gene: TRBJ2-5; D gene: TRBD1; CDR3 length: 17; V gene: TRBV24-1; CDR3 protein: CATSDPIHRGRQETQYF; CDR3 DNA: TGTGCCACCAGTGATCCAATCCACAGGGGGAGACAAGAGACCCAGTACTTC
clone size: NA; J gene: TRBJ2-7; D gene: TRBD1; CDR3 length: 15; V gene: TRBV10-1; CDR3 protein: CASSTQTGGTYEQYF; CDR3 DNA: TGCGCCAGCAGTACCCAGACAGGGGGGACCTACGAGCAGTACTTC